These 24 T cell receptor beta chains were sequenced from one sample in a study of cytomegalovirus exposure and HLA in healthy donors (dated 2017 in TCRdb). Receptors were amplified or captured by the immunoSEQ multiplex PCR assay. TCRdb mirrors the immuneACCESS table, restricted to in-frame sequences. Some clones are absent from its copies; in checked studies, under half trace to an unresolved V gene, and the reason for the others is unknown. This sample has tens of thousands of clones in its table, and roughly 95% of those were observed once. Roughly 4.3% of the sample is taken by the ten largest. The sample taken for sequencing was PBMCs. The receptors were sampled from a woman aged 18-35 years in good health and CMV-seropositive.

The chain couples TRBV15 to TRBJ2-5, with 8 bases matching TRBD2. With 2 bases clipped from V and 4 bases from J, the junction kept 6 bases outside the gene matches. Germline assignment: CDR1 LNHNV and CDR2 YYDKDF (reference sequence). This CDR3 has 15 amino acids. The CDR3 is CATSRLGTRTETQYF. CDR3 in DNA: TGTGCCACCAGCAGACTAGGGACTAGAACAGAGACCCAGTACTTC. Full variable domain (remainder filled in from reference TRBV15 and TRBJ2-5): DAMVIQNPRYQVTQFGKPVTLSCSQTLNHNVMYWYQQKSSQAPKLLFHYYDKDFNNEADTPDNFQSRRPNTSFCFLDIRSPGLGDTAMYLCATSRLGTRTETQYFGPGTRLLVL.

This clone was seen a single time. This sequence joins TRBV28 and TRBJ2-1; 8 nucleotides match TRBD2. Trimming cost V 1 base and J 2 bases; bases outside gene matches: 13. Germline V CDR1 and CDR2: MDHEN, SYDVKM. The CDR3 totals 19 residues. CDR3 sequence reads: CASSLFFRTRTSPYNEQFF. The DNA of the CDR3 is TGTGCCAGCAGTTTATTTTTTCGAACCAGGACTAGCCCCTACAATGAGCAGTTCTTC.

This CDR3 reads CASRVGQGTSGELFF. CDR3 nucleotide sequence: TGTGCCAGCAGAGTGGGACAGGGGACTAGTGGGGAGCTGTTTTTT. The V and J genes are TRBV6-1 and TRBJ2-2; 10 bases are shared with TRBD1. Germline CDR1 and CDR2: MNHNS and SASEGT. The CDR3 loop spans 15 amino acids. V dropped 6 bases and J dropped 8; count of bases not matched to a gene: 9.

This chain uses TRBV7-9 with TRBJ1-5; tentatively, D is TRBD1 (5 bases). Trimming took 2 bases from V and 0 from J, leaving 17 bases between them. The CDR3 contains 18 residues. CDR1 and CDR2 (germline): SEHNR, FQNEAQ (reference sequence). The CDR3 region is CASSLTGPSRDSNQPQHF. For the CDR3, the DNA is TGTGCCAGCAGCTTAACGGGGCCATCGCGGGATAGCAATCAGCCCCAGCATTTT. Filled out from reference TRBV7-9 and TRBJ1-5, the complete variable domain reads DTGVSQNPRHKITKRGQNVTFRCDPISEHNRLYWYRQTLGQGPEFLTYFQNEAQLEKSRLLSDRFSAERPKGSFSTLEIQRTEQGDSAMYLCASSLTGPSRDSNQPQHFGDGTRLSIL.

The V and J genes are TRBV5-1 and TRBJ2-1; D perhaps matches TRBD2 (5 bases). V was shortened by 2 bases and J by 9 bases, with 15 bases between the two germline ends. Germline V lookup: CDR1 SGHRS, CDR2 YFSETQ. This CDR3 comprises 14 residues. CDR3 protein: CASSFFAGGSEQFF. CDR3 sequence (DNA): TGCGCCAGCAGCTTCTTTGCGGGTGGAAGTGAGCAGTTCTTC.

The chain links TRBV5-4 to TRBJ2-7; 10 bases are a match to TRBD2. Germline V CDR1 and CDR2: SGHNT, YYREEE (reference sequence). This CDR3 contains 15 residues. J was trimmed by 5 bases and V by 4 bases; bases with no gene match: 9. DNA of the CDR3: TGTGCCAGCAGCCCTGCTAGCGGGAGTTTCCACGAGCAGTACTTC. Its protein is CASSPASGSFHEQYF.

Note on this clone: The junction does not match germline at one end; this may be a read error. The chain carries TRBV27 and TRBJ2-1; 7 bases are a match to TRBD1. The germline gives CDR1 MNHEY, CDR2 SMNVEV (reference sequence). The CDR3 consists of 15 residues. The CDR3 sequence: CASNLGGASYNEQFF. The CDR3 nucleotides read TGTGCCAGCAATTTAGGGGGCGCGTCCTACAATGAGCAGTTCTTC.

This chain connects TRBV5-4 to TRBJ2-7, with 10 bases identical to TRBD1. V lost 4 bases and J lost 0; bases outside the gene matches: 4. Germline CDR1 SGHNT, CDR2 YYREEE (reference sequence). There are 15 residues in the CDR3. CDR3 bases: TGTGCCAGCAGCGGATGGGACAGGGGCTCCTACGAGCAGTACTTC. Translated, it gives CASSGWDRGSYEQYF.

V and J are TRBV18 and TRBJ2-5, with D perhaps TRBD1 (5 bases). Trimming shortened V by 3 bases and J by 2 bases, and 13 bases separated the two germline ends. Per the germline V gene, CDR1 is KGHSH and CDR2 is LQKENI. This CDR3 contains 15 residues. The CDR3 region is CASSPIRTLQETQYF. The CDR3 nucleotides are TGTGCCAGCTCACCCATCAGGACATTACAAGAGACCCAGTACTTC.

This clone was counted once. This chain links TRBV6-4 with TRBJ2-1; TRBD2 matches 10 bases. Looked up from germline, CDR1 is MRHNA and CDR2 is SNTAGT. Losses at the gene ends were 4 bases for V and 1 base for J; bases not matched to a gene: 1. This CDR3 comprises 15 residues. As DNA, the CDR3 is TGTGCCAGCAGTGTAGCGGGAGGTTCCTACAATGAGCAGTTCTTC. Its protein is CASSVAGGSYNEQFF.

J is TRBJ1-1 and V is TRBV5-1; D gene unclear. Germline CDR1 is SGHRS and CDR2 is YFSETQ. Trimming left V 1 base short and J 1 base short, with 8 bases between. The CDR3 covers 14 residues. This CDR3 reads CASSLTLPNTEAFF. The CDR3 nucleotides are TGCGCCAGCAGCTTGACACTACCGAACACTGAAGCTTTCTTT.

The V and J genes are TRBV28 and TRBJ2-7; D is perhaps TRBD1 (7 bases). The germline CDR1 and CDR2 sequences are MDHEN and SYDVKM. The CDR3 spans 15 residues. V was pared by 3 bases and J by 0 bases, with 12 bases between. This CDR3 reads CASSLFQGGSYEQYF. The CDR3 region has the DNA TGTGCCAGCAGTTTGTTCCAGGGGGGCTCCTACGAGCAGTACTTC.

This clone was seen a single time. The V call is TRBV9, the J call TRBJ2-7; possibly TRBD2 for D (6 bases). The CDR3 extends over 15 amino acids. The germline V and J ends were trimmed by 0 bases and 5 bases, with 15 bases remaining between them. Germline CDR1 is SGDLS and CDR2 is YYNGEE. CDR3 region: CASSVGRGRLDEQYF. DNA for the CDR3: TGTGCCAGCAGCGTAGGGAGGGGACGCCTTGACGAGCAGTACTTC.

This clone was picked up one time. The chain joins TRBV5-6 to TRBJ2-1; D uncertain. Germline assignment: CDR1 SGHDT and CDR2 YYEEEE. This CDR3 is 12 amino acids long. V lost 0 bases to trimming and J lost 7 bases, with 5 bases between them. CDR3 DNA: TGTGCCAGCAGCTTGGTGGCTAATGAGCAGTTCTTC. This gives the protein CASSLVANEQFF.

Here the CDR3 reads CASSKPGEQQPQHF. As DNA, the CDR3 is TGTGCCAGCAGTAAACCAGGGGAACAGCAGCCCCAGCATTTT. The chain joins TRBV6-6 to TRBJ1-5; the D gene is possibly TRBD1 (6 bases). Germline V gene lookup returns CDR1 MNHNY and CDR2 SVGAGI (reference sequence). V was shortened by 5 bases and J by 7 bases, with 15 bases between the two germline ends. The CDR3 covers 14 residues.

The chain is built from TRBV7-9 and TRBJ2-2; D unclear. CDR1 and CDR2 from the germline V gene are SEHNR and FQNEAQ (reference sequence). Trimming removed 5 bases at V and 3 bases at J, with 7 bases between. This CDR3 has 13 residues. Here the CDR3 DNA reads TGTGCCAGCAGCGATGGGCACACCGGGGAGCTGTTTTTT. Its protein product is CASSDGHTGELFF.

V usage is TRBV28 and J usage is TRBJ1-5; a weak D match, TRBD1 (5 bases). CDR1 and CDR2 from the germline V gene are MDHEN and SYDVKM. The CDR3 covers 14 residues. V was trimmed by 8 bases and J by 5 bases, leaving 16 bases between them. CDR3: CASRKGHPDQPQHF. The CDR3 nucleotides are TGTGCCAGCCGAAAAGGACACCCCGATCAGCCCCAGCATTTT.

The genes are TRBV4-3 and TRBJ1-2; 7 bases are a match to TRBD1. The CDR3 extends over 17 amino acids. CDR1 and CDR2 from the germline V gene are LGHNA and YSLEER. The ends lost 1 base at V and 6 bases at J; junction bases unmatched: 14. CDR3: CASSQGATGALGNGYTF. The CDR3 DNA follows: TGCGCCAGCAGCCAAGGAGCTACAGGGGCTCTGGGGAATGGCTACACCTTC.

This chain links TRBV4-1 with TRBJ1-1, with 7 positions matching TRBD1. V dropped 3 bases and J dropped 5; count of bases not matched to a gene: 12. Germline CDR1 MGHRA, CDR2 YSYEKL. The CDR3 consists of 16 residues. The CDR3 is CASSHGEGAIRTEAFF. The CDR3 bases are TGCGCCAGCAGCCACGGTGAGGGGGCGATCCGGACTGAAGCTTTCTTT.

The V and J genes are TRBV2 and TRBJ2-7; the D gene is possibly TRBD2 (6 bases). V shed 0 bases and J shed 9 bases, with 9 bases lying between them. The length of the CDR3 is 12 residues. The germline V gene has CDR1 SNHLY and CDR2 FYNNEI. The CDR3 region is CASSEAGGRQYF. The CDR3 DNA is TGTGCCAGCAGTGAAGCGGGGGGTCGGCAGTACTTC.

J is TRBJ2-5 and V is TRBV7-2, with TRBD2 identical over 8 bases. V shed 3 bases, J shed 5 bases, and the junction held 14 bases outside the gene matches. Per the germline V gene, CDR1 is SGHTA and CDR2 is FQGNSA. This CDR3 has 17 amino acids. The chain's CDR3 is CASSLRGRAGGRETQYF. CDR3 sequence (DNA): TGTGCCAGCAGCTTGAGGGGGAGGGCGGGGGGACGTGAGACCCAGTACTTC.

The CDR3 sequence: CASSLVSGGGQYF. CDR3 coding DNA: TGTGCCAGCAGCTTGGTGAGCGGGGGTGGGCAGTATTTT. The chain combines TRBV5-4 with TRBJ2-3; TRBD2 matches at 8 bases. This CDR3 region has 13 residues. Germline V gives CDR1 SGHNT, CDR2 YYREEE (reference sequence). V lost 0 bases to trimming and J lost 11 bases; unmatched junction nucleotides: 5.

This clone occurred once. The chain is built from TRBV18 and TRBJ1-3; no firm D call. V was pared by 2 bases and J by 4 bases, with 6 bases between. This CDR3 has 13 amino acids. Germline assignment: CDR1 KGHSH and CDR2 LQKENI. CDR3 sequence: CASSPEAGNTIYF. CDR3 in DNA: TGTGCCAGCTCACCAGAGGCCGGAAACACCATATATTTT.

The chain carries TRBV18 and TRBJ2-5, with 13 bases identical to TRBD2. The CDR3 has 15 residues. Germline V gene data show CDR1 as KGHSH and CDR2 as LQKENI. V shed 5 bases, J shed 5 bases, and the junction held 5 bases outside the gene matches. CDR3 protein: CASSSGLAGVETQYF. Written as DNA, the CDR3 is TGTGCCAGCTCATCTGGACTAGCGGGAGTTGAGACCCAGTACTTC.